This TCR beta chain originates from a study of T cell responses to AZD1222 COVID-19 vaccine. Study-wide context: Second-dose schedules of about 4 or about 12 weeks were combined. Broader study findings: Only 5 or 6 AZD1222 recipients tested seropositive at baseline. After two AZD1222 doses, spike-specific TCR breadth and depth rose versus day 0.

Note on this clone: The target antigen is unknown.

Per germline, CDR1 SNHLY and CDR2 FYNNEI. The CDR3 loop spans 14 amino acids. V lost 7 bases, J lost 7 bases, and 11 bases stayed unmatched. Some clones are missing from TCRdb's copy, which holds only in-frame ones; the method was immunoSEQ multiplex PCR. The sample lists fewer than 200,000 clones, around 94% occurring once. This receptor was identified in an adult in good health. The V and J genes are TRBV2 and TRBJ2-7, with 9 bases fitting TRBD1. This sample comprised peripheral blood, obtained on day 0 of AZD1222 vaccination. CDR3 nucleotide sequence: TGTGCCAGCAAGCCGGGACAGGGAGAGTCGGAGCAGTACTTC. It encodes CASKPGQGESEQYF.